These 19 T cell receptor beta chains share one sample of origin, sequenced in a study of blood T cell repertoires in COVID-19. This table comes from immunoSEQ multiplex PCR, and its TCRdb copy is limited to in-frame clones, with some not included. The profile covers fewer than 450,000 clones, with around nine tenths appearing a single time and approximately 3.5% taken by the ten largest. Sequencing used peripheral blood. The receptors originated from a woman younger than 30 who had recovered from COVID-19.

The chain carries TRBV28 and TRBJ1-1, with 7 bases aligning to TRBD1. This CDR3 comprises 15 residues. The germline CDR1 and CDR2 sequences are MDHEN and SYDVKM. V shed 2 bases, J shed 1 base, and the junction held 4 bases outside the gene matches. The CDR3 DNA follows: TGTGCCAGCAGTTTAAGGGGGCCTGGGAACACTGAAGCTTTCTTT. Translation gives CASSLRGPGNTEAFF.

The chain links TRBV4-3 to TRBJ2-6; D gene unclear. The germline V and J ends were trimmed by 4 bases and 0 bases, with 13 bases remaining between them. The length of the CDR3 is 17 residues. Germline CDR1 is LGHNA and CDR2 is YSLEER. The DNA for the CDR3 is TGCGCCAGCAGCCCGTTCCTTCTAAACTCTGGGGCCAACGTCCTGACTTTC. Translating gives CASSPFLLNSGANVLTF.

This clone was recorded a few times. CDR3 protein: CASSSQRLPGDEQFF. CDR3 sequence (DNA): TGTGCCAGCAGTTCACAGCGGCTCCCGGGCGATGAGCAGTTCTTC. The chain couples TRBV6-5 to TRBJ2-1; possible D gene TRBD2, 5 bases. Trimming left V 4 bases short and J 8 bases short, with 18 bases between. In germline, CDR1 is MNHEY, CDR2 SVGAGI. The CDR3 runs 15 residues.

The J gene is TRBJ2-7, the V gene TRBV6-1, with TRBD1 matching over 10 bases. The CDR3 runs to 17 residues. J gave up 3 bases and V 1 base, and 9 bases lay outside the gene matches. The V gene's germline CDR1 is MNHNS and CDR2 SASEGT. The CDR3 spells CASSEGLRTGGIYEQYV. CDR3 sequence (DNA): TGTGCCAGCAGTGAAGGTCTCCGGACAGGGGGGATCTACGAGCAGTACGTC.

The chain carries TRBV5-6 and TRBJ1-1; tentative D call: TRBD1 (5 bases). Trimming took 6 bases from V and 5 from J, leaving 14 bases between them. CDR1 is SGHDT, CDR2 YYEEEE, per germline. The CDR3 covers 13 residues. The CDR3 DNA is TGTGCCAGCATCAAGACCGGGGGGACTGAAGCTTTCTTT. Residues: CASIKTGGTEAFF.

J is TRBJ2-1 and V is TRBV29-1; D is perhaps TRBD1 (6 bases). The V gene lost 4 bases and the J gene lost 2 bases, with 15 bases spanning the gap. The CDR3 has 15 amino acids. The V gene's germline CDR1 is SQVTM and CDR2 ANQGSEA. CDR3 residues: CSVVSWTETYNEQFF. CDR3 sequence (DNA): TGCAGCGTTGTTTCCTGGACAGAGACCTACAATGAGCAGTTCTTC.

V and J are TRBV27 and TRBJ2-7, with TRBD1 as a possible D gene (6 bases). The CDR3 extends over 15 amino acids. The germline CDR1 and CDR2 sequences are MNHEY and SMNVEV (reference sequence). V dropped 7 bases and J dropped 5 bases, with 21 bases sitting between them. CDR3 residues: CASNRRGHADDEQYV. DNA for the CDR3: TGTGCCAGCAACCGCAGGGGCCACGCGGACGACGAGCAGTACGTC.

This clone showed up just a few times. The rearrangement links TRBV27 to TRBJ2-7, with TRBD1 identical over 7 bases. The trim removed 3 bases at V and 6 bases at J, leaving 5 bases unmatched. CDR3 size: 13 residues. In germline, CDR1 is MNHEY, CDR2 SMNVEV (reference sequence). CDR3 residues: CASSFGKGAEQYV. The DNA for the CDR3 is TGTGCCAGCAGTTTTGGTAAGGGGGCCGAGCAGTACGTC.

The chain is built from TRBV7-7 and TRBJ2-3; 9 bases match TRBD2. V gave up 2 bases and J gave up 0 bases; unmatched junction bases: 6. Germline V CDR1 and CDR2: SSHAT, FNYEAQ (reference sequence). The CDR3 has 17 residues. This CDR3 reads CASSLNLAGPSTDTQYF. The CDR3 DNA reads TGTGCCAGCAGCTTAAATCTAGCGGGACCTAGCACAGATACGCAGTATTTT.

The V call is TRBV6-2 or TRBV6-3, the J call TRBJ2-3; 10 bases are shared with TRBD1. The germline V gene has CDR1 MNHEY and CDR2 SVGEGT. V was clipped by 2 bases and J by 6 bases; unmatched bases: 8. The CDR3 contains 16 residues. In nucleotides, the CDR3 is TGTGCCAGCAGTTACGGTCCGGGACAGGGGCCGGATACGCAGTATTTT. It specifies CASSYGPGQGPDTQYF.

V gene TRBV2 combines with J gene TRBJ2-1; TRBD2 matches at 9 bases. Germline V lookup: CDR1 SNHLY, CDR2 FYNNEI. V was clipped by 2 bases and J by 8 bases; unmatched bases: 7. This CDR3 contains 15 residues. CDR3 amino acids: CASSERLAGSYEQFF. DNA of the CDR3: TGTGCCAGCAGTGAAAGGCTAGCGGGATCCTATGAGCAGTTCTTC.

CDR3 DNA: TGTGCCAGCAGTTACGCCGACAGGGTGACTGAAAAACTGTTTTTT. Translating gives CASSYADRVTEKLFF. V and J are TRBV6-5 and TRBJ1-4; TRBD1 aligns across 7 bases. The ends lost 2 bases at V and 7 bases at J; junction bases unmatched: 7. The CDR3 has 15 amino acids. Germline loops: CDR1 MNHEY, CDR2 SVGAGI.

The V and J genes are TRBV3-1 (or the pseudogene TRBV3-2) and TRBJ2-1; D might be TRBD1 (6 bases). V dropped 1 base and J dropped 5 bases, with 12 bases sitting between them. The CDR3 runs 15 residues. In germline, CDR1 is LGHDT, CDR2 YNNKEL (reference sequence). The CDR3, as DNA: TGTGCCAGCAGCCAAGGGTGGGGGCTCAACAATGAGCAGTTCTTC. It is translated as CASSQGWGLNNEQFF.

J is TRBJ2-1 and V is TRBV27, with 13 bases fitting TRBD2. The V and J ends lost 3 bases and 6 bases, in that order; junction bases with no gene match: 11. This CDR3 comprises 18 residues. Germline CDR1 reads MNHEY; CDR2 reads SMNVEV (reference sequence). CDR3 bases: TGTGCCAGCAGTTTTACTAGCGGGAGGGCTCGCAATTTCAATGAGCAGTTCTTC. This codes for CASSFTSGRARNFNEQFF.

In its sample, this clone was seen once. The rearrangement links TRBV9 to TRBJ1-2, with TRBD1 matching 10 bases. The germline V gene encodes CDR1 SGDLS and CDR2 YYNGEE. Trimming took 5 bases from V and 3 from J; bases not matched to a gene: 4. CDR3 size: 14 residues. The CDR3 region has the DNA TGTGCCAGCAGTGGGGACAGGGGAGACTATGGCTACACCTTC. It yields the protein CASSGDRGDYGYTF.

The chain recombines TRBV5-5 with TRBJ1-4; 9 nucleotides match TRBD1. The CDR3 loop spans 15 amino acids. Germline assignment: CDR1 SGHKS and CDR2 YYEKEE (reference sequence). Losses at the gene ends were 2 bases for V and 8 bases for J; bases not matched to a gene: 7. In nucleotides, the CDR3 is TGTGCCAGCAGCTTTACAGGGGGCGGGCCCGAAAAACTGTTTTTT. Protein product: CASSFTGGGPEKLFF.

The rearrangement uses TRBV5-1 and TRBJ2-3; 12 positions agree with TRBD2. V was clipped by 4 bases and J by 4 bases; unmatched bases: 7. CDR1 SGHRS and CDR2 YFSETQ come from the germline V gene. The CDR3 loop spans 16 amino acids. The CDR3 reads CASSPTSGRSADTQYF. Written as DNA, the CDR3 is TGCGCCAGCAGCCCGACTAGCGGGAGATCGGCAGATACGCAGTATTTT.

This CDR3 reads CASSDRQGLETQYF. CDR3 nucleotide sequence: TGTGCCAGCAGCGATAGACAGGGACTGGAGACCCAGTACTTC. J is TRBJ2-5 and V is TRBV6-2 or TRBV6-3; perhaps TRBD1 as D (7 bases). CDR3 length: 14 residues. V was shortened by 6 bases and J by 5 bases, with 16 bases between the two germline ends. CDR1 and CDR2 (germline): MNHEY, SVGEGT.

The gene calls are TRBV10-3 and TRBJ1-2; D is undetermined. Trimming pared 4 bases from V and 4 bases from J, leaving 16 bases between. Germline V lookup: CDR1 ENHRY, CDR2 SYGVKD. This CDR3 is 15 amino acids long. Written as DNA, the CDR3 is TGTGCCATCAGTGCAGGAGGAGAATTCACCTATGGCTACACCTTC. Protein sequence: CAISAGGEFTYGYTF.